The rows below give T cell receptor beta chains drawn from one sample of a study of control samples from healthy donors and cancer patients. Profiling relied on immunoSEQ multiplex PCR, and the TCRdb table lists in-frame clones only, not all of them. Of tens of thousands of clones listed, 65% to 80% are singletons. The sequencing sample was made of formalin-fixed, paraffin-embedded tissue. Receptors were obtained from a male donor with melanoma. The conserved cysteine and the conserved F or W are not part of the CDR3 here. Each record gives: J gene, V gene, CDR3 length, CDR3 protein.

TRBJ2-1 | TRBV2 | 10 | ASLSTGTSPF
TRBJ1-1 | TRBV28 | 12 | ASSPRGSNTEAF
TRBJ2-3 | TRBV19 | 11 | ASSPPSTDTQY
TRBJ2-2 | TRBV5-6 | 12 | ASSSRTFGGELF
TRBJ2-2 | TRBV5-1 | 15 | ARYHSTRTGNTGELF
TRBJ2-7 | TRBV5-1 | 13 | ASSLAGSRSYEQY
TRBJ2-1 | TRBV11-2 | 12 | ASSTNYQYNEQF
TRBJ2-7 | TRBV6-5 | 12 | ASSPGGYSYEQY
TRBJ2-5 | TRBV3-1/TRBV3-2 | 13 | ASSQEGHRGETQY
TRBJ2-2 | TRBV30 | 11 | AWSVMGTGELF
TRBJ2-3 | TRBV15 | 11 | ATGRGFTDTQY
TRBJ2-7 | TRBV30 | 15 | AWSVPRLAGESHEQY
TRBJ2-3 | TRBV6-5 | 12 | ASSGTGYYDTQY
TRBJ1-2 | TRBV6-6 | 12 | ASSYWTGGEGYT
TRBJ2-7 | TRBV11-1 | 13 | ASSSFSAKGYEQY
TRBJ1-1 | TRBV12-3/TRBV12-4 | 10 | ASTSMTSKAF
TRBJ1-1 | TRBV6-5 | 12 | ASSYSWGATEAF
TRBJ2-3 | TRBV9 | 11 | ASSVSITDTQY
TRBJ1-2 | TRBV19 | 11 | ASTPTGDYGYT
TRBJ2-5 | TRBV6-5 | 10 | ASSQGWETQY
TRBJ1-2 | TRBV19 | 10 | ASSILLGGYT
TRBJ2-2 | TRBV9 | 14 | ASSRSGTRVNGELF
TRBJ2-1 | TRBV5-4 | 14 | ASSLAPAGGGDEQF
TRBJ1-2 | TRBV6-5 | 12 | ASRRAGENYGYT
TRBJ2-6 | TRBV29-1 | 12 | SVSRGGGANVLT
TRBJ2-1 | TRBV7-8 | 14 | ASSLNPMDLRDEQF
TRBJ2-7 | TRBV28 | 14 | ASNLLTSGPSYEQY
TRBJ2-5 | TRBV7-9 | 12 | ASRFGQGDETQY
TRBJ1-1 | TRBV20-1 | 9 | SAYREPEAF
TRBJ2-4 | TRBV2 | 10 | ASSSGTRWQY
TRBJ2-5 | TRBV7-2 | 12 | ASSLSSGGETQY
TRBJ1-4 | TRBV27 | 13 | ASSAAGGTNEKLF
TRBJ2-3 | TRBV10-1 | 15 | ASSRGTSGSVTDTQY
TRBJ1-2 | TRBV18 | 12 | ASSPPFNNYGYT
TRBJ1-5 | TRBV28 | 10 | ASSDGGKPQH
TRBJ2-5 | TRBV18 | 13 | ASSPPSRGLETQY
TRBJ2-3 | TRBV5-1 | 13 | AVTLSGRAADTQY
TRBJ1-4 | TRBV27 | 12 | ASSFLRTNEKLF
TRBJ2-7 | TRBV25-1 | 12 | ASTRQGWNEEQY
TRBJ1-3 | TRBV10-3 | 10 | AIIDSGNTIY
TRBJ2-2 | TRBV4-1 | 13 | ASSPDSRNTGELF
TRBJ1-2 | TRBV5-1 | 10 | ASSSDVHGYT
TRBJ2-5 | TRBV6-5 | 13 | ASSSYSFDKETQY
TRBJ1-1 | TRBV6-5 | 13 | ASSYNGSPNTEAF
TRBJ1-6 | TRBV7-3 | 11 | ASSSTGDSPLH
TRBJ2-5 | TRBV5-5 | 15 | ASSLRPRQGGGETQY
TRBJ2-1 | TRBV10-1 | 12 | ASSRGATFNEQF
TRBJ2-3 | TRBV2 | 9 | ASRLPDTQY
TRBJ1-1 | TRBV28 | 9 | ASWMNTEAF
TRBJ2-5 | TRBV3-1/TRBV3-2 | 10 | ASSLAEETQY
TRBJ1-2 | TRBV2 | 10 | ASSERAGGYT